The entry that follows covers one T cell receptor beta chain sequence. The data belong to a study of T cell responses to AZD1222 COVID-19 vaccine. The V gene's germline CDR1 is SGHTA and CDR2 FQGNSA. The CDR3 covers 16 residues. Unmatched junction bases numbered 3, after V lost 5 bases and J lost 4 bases. The data were produced by immunoSEQ multiplex PCR, yet TCRdb's version contains in-frame clones alone and is incomplete. The sample carries 150,000 or so clones, 88% recorded once. The specimen was peripheral blood, collected on day 0 of AZD1222 vaccination. The J gene is TRBJ2-1, the V gene TRBV7-2; 15 nucleotides line up with TRBD2. This receptor was identified in an adult in good health. The CDR3 protein is CASSEGLAGGYNEQFF. CDR3 sequence (DNA): TGTGCCAGCAGCGAAGGACTAGCGGGGGGGTACAATGAGCAGTTCTTC.